These 10 T cell receptor beta chains share one sample of origin, sequenced in a study of blood T cell repertoires in COVID-19 (dated by TCRdb to about 2020). Library preparation used the immunoSEQ multiplex PCR assay. Held by TCRdb, this immuneACCESS table contains in-frame sequences only and omits some clones. Under half of the omission traces to an unresolved V gene where checked; the cause of the rest is unknown. The sample data list roughly 150,000 clones, and around 80% of these were observed just once. Of the sample, roughly 18% falls within the top ten clones. The specimen sequenced was peripheral blood. Receptors were obtained from an elderly woman with acute or convalescent COVID-19.

This clone was detected a few times. The chain uses TRBV28 and TRBJ1-2; D gene uncertain. The V and J ends lost 3 bases and 4 bases respectively, with 6 bases between them. The CDR3 length is 12 residues. Germline loops: CDR1 MDHEN, CDR2 SYDVKM. The CDR3 DNA reads TGTGCCAGCAGTTTTGAGGCCTATGGCTACACCTTC. It translates to CASSFEAYGYTF.

This chain connects TRBV27 to TRBJ1-4, with 7 bases fitting TRBD1. Germline CDR1 MNHEY, CDR2 SMNVEV (reference sequence). V lost 4 bases and J lost 7; bases outside the gene matches: 6. This CDR3 has 14 amino acids. The CDR3, as DNA: TGTGCCAGCAGTTCCCCGGGACAGCCTGAAAAACTGTTTTTT. The encoded protein is CASSSPGQPEKLFF.

V usage is TRBV5-6 and J usage is TRBJ2-1; D remains unclear. The CDR3 totals 17 residues. Germline-derived CDR1 and CDR2 are SGHDT and YYEEEE. Trimming took off 2 bases at V and 0 bases at J, with 15 bases between the two ends. CDR3 nucleotides: TGTGCCAGCAGCTTATCCGTGGTCCCGGGCTCCTACAATGAGCAGTTCTTC. Its protein is CASSLSVVPGSYNEQFF.

CDR3 loop: CASSPPSGYTDTQYF. The CDR3 coding sequence is TGTGCCAGCAGCCCACCCAGCGGGTACACAGATACGCAGTATTTT. V and J are TRBV7-2 and TRBJ2-3, with D maybe TRBD2 (6 bases). This CDR3 has 15 amino acids. Germline CDR1 SGHTA, CDR2 FQGNSA. Trimming stripped 5 bases from V and 2 bases from J, with 14 bases between. Filled out from reference TRBV7-2 and TRBJ2-3, the complete variable domain reads GAGVSQSPSNKVTEKGKDVELRCDPISGHTALYWYRQSLGQGLEFLIYFQGNSAPDKSGLPSDRFSAERTGGSVSTLTIQRTQQEDSAVYLCASSPPSGYTDTQYFGPGTRLTVL.

V usage is TRBV3-1 (or the pseudogene TRBV3-2) and J usage is TRBJ1-6, with 10 bases matching TRBD1. CDR1 LGHDT and CDR2 YNNKEL come from the germline V gene (reference sequence). There are 16 residues in the CDR3. With 4 bases clipped from V and 9 bases from J, the junction kept 9 bases outside the gene matches. Here the CDR3 reads CASSPYRDRGSSPLHF. As DNA, the CDR3 is TGTGCCAGCAGCCCTTACCGGGACAGGGGTTCTTCACCCCTCCACTTT.

V is TRBV7-9 and J is TRBJ1-4; no firm D call. This CDR3 is built from 12 residues. Germline assignment: CDR1 SEHNR and CDR2 FQNEAQ (reference sequence). The germline V and J ends were trimmed by 6 bases and 7 bases, with 9 bases remaining between them. The CDR3 sequence is CASSRAGEKLFF. The DNA of the CDR3 is TGTGCCAGCAGTCGAGCAGGTGAAAAACTGTTTTTT.

This chain's CDR3 is CASSLAGVFTDTQYF. The DNA for the CDR3 is TGTGCCAGCAGCTTAGCGGGAGTGTTCACAGATACGCAGTATTTT. The J gene is TRBJ2-3, the V gene TRBV7-9, with D maybe TRBD2 (5 bases). In germline, CDR1 is SEHNR, CDR2 FQNEAQ (reference sequence). V was pared by 0 bases and J by 2 bases, with 9 bases between. The CDR3 is 15 residues long.

The chain is built from TRBV7-9 and TRBJ1-5; TRBD1 matches 9 bases. The germline gives CDR1 SEHNR, CDR2 FQNEAQ (reference sequence). The CDR3 length is 16 residues. V shed 4 bases, J shed 5 bases, and the junction held 9 bases outside the gene matches. The CDR3 nucleotides read TGTGCCAGCAGCTCCGTGGGACAGGGCGATTATCAGCCCCAGCATTTT. Its protein is CASSSVGQGDYQPQHF.

The chain recombines TRBV9 with TRBJ2-3; TRBD2 aligns across 8 bases. Germline V gene lookup returns CDR1 SGDLS and CDR2 YYNGEE. V shed 4 bases, J shed 2 bases, and the junction held 6 bases outside the gene matches. The length of the CDR3 is 15 residues. The DNA of the CDR3 is TGTGCCAGCAGCCGCCAGCGGGGGAACACAGATACGCAGTATTTT. It encodes CASSRQRGNTDTQYF.

The rearrangement uses TRBV7-3 and TRBJ2-2; TRBD1 might be the D (6 bases). CDR1 and CDR2 from the germline V gene are SGHTA and FQGTGA. The CDR3 runs to 17 residues. Trimming took off 1 base at V and 5 bases at J, with 17 bases between the two ends. CDR3 region: CASSLNPGTSATGELFF. For the CDR3, the DNA is TGTGCCAGCAGCTTAAATCCCGGGACATCAGCGACCGGGGAGCTGTTTTTT. Full variable domain (remainder filled in from reference TRBV7-3 and TRBJ2-2): GAGVSQTPSNKVTEKGKYVELRCDPISGHTALYWYRQSLGQGPEFLIYFQGTGAADDSGLPNDRFFAVRPEGSVSTLKIQRTERGDSAVYLCASSLNPGTSATGELFFGEGSRLTVL.